This T cell receptor (beta chain) is from a study of blood T cell repertoires in COVID-19. Overall study: T cells, B-cell-depleted T cells, or PBMCs provided the cDNA or gDNA that served as material.

The CDR3 spans 14 residues. After removal of 7 bases from V and 3 bases from J, the junction contained 6 bases not matched to a gene. Germline-derived CDR1 and CDR2 are SNHLY and FYNNEI. Repertoires were generated with immunoSEQ multiplex PCR, while TCRdb's copy carries only in-frame clones and drops some. The repertoire holds roughly 670,000 clones, with over 80% as singletons. This chain connects TRBV2 to TRBJ2-5, with 9 nucleotides matching TRBD1. The clonotype comes from a woman aged 18-29 years with acute or convalescent COVID-19. The specimen sequenced was peripheral blood. The CDR3 spells CASNSGTGKETQYF. CDR3 DNA sequence: TGTGCCAGCAATTCCGGGACAGGGAAAGAGACCCAGTACTTC.